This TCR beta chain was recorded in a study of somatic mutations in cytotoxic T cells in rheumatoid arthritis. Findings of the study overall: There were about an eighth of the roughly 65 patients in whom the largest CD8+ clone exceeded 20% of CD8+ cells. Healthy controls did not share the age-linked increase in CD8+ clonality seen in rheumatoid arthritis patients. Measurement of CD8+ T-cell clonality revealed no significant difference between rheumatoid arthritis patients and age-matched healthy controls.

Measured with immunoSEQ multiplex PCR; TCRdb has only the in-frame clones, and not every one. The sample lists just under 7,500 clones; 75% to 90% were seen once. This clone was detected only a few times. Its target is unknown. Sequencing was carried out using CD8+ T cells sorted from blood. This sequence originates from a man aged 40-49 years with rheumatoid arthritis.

The CDR3 spells CASSLGQNSPLHF. CDR3 DNA: TGTGCCAGCAGCTTAGGCCAAAATTCACCCCTCCACTTT. J is TRBJ1-6 and V is TRBV13; D is unclear. The CDR3 has 13 residues. Trimming removed 0 bases at V and 7 bases at J, with 4 bases between. Germline loops: CDR1 PRHDT, CDR2 FYEKMQ (reference sequence).